This passage covers 18 T cell receptor beta chains from one sample sequenced in a study of blood T cells in healthy people across ages. It was with a sample-barcoded 5' primer and a J-beta primer mix that a second PCR of about 7 to 12 cycles was run. In TCRdb, the 5' RACE reads were re-called with MiXCR into one record per CDR3 protein. The data hold 1.4 million to 1.5 million distinct CDR3 sequences, with 35% to 45% observed a single time. Sequences were obtained from blood. These receptors all stem from a woman aged 18 to 35 in good health.

J is TRBJ1-6 and V is TRBV20-1; 7 bases are a match to TRBD1. The CDR3 contains 15 residues. Trimming removed 5 bases from V and 7 bases from J; junction bases left unmatched: 11. CDR1 and CDR2 (germline): DFQATT, SNEGSKA (reference sequence). DNA for the CDR3: TGCAGTGCTGGACAAAAAGCGGGACAGAATTCACCCCTCCACTTT. This translates into CSAGQKAGQNSPLHF.

This clonotype has ten or more counts. V and J are TRBV2 and TRBJ2-1; D is undetermined. The CDR3 contains 11 residues. V lost 3 bases, J lost 10 bases, and 7 bases lay in between. CDR1 and CDR2 (germline): SNHLY, FYNNEI. CDR3 in amino acids: CASSDWNEQFF. Written as DNA, the CDR3 is TGTGCCAGCAGTGACTGGAACGAGCAGTTCTTC.

This clonotype was detected a few times. The chain joins TRBV12-3 or TRBV12-4 to TRBJ2-6; 7 nucleotides match TRBD1. J gave up 3 bases and V 8 bases, and 7 bases lay outside the gene matches. This CDR3 region has 15 residues. CDR3 in DNA: TGTGCCAGCGCCCAAGGGGGCGGTGGGGCCAACGTCCTGACTTTC. It yields the protein CASAQGGGGANVLTF.

This chain uses TRBV5-6 with TRBJ2-1, with 12 nucleotides matching TRBD2. CDR3 length equals 14 residues. The germline V gene has CDR1 SGHDT and CDR2 YYEEEE. The junction had 6 bases not matched to a gene; V was cut back by 1 base and J by 13 bases. The CDR3 sequence is CASSLPSGRETQFF. Written as DNA, the CDR3 is TGTGCCAGCAGCTTGCCTAGCGGGAGGGAGACCCAGTTCTTC.

A few counts support this clonotype. The rearrangement uses TRBV20-1 and TRBJ2-1; D ambiguous. CDR1 DFQATT and CDR2 SNEGSKA come from the germline V gene (reference sequence). V was clipped by 3 bases and J by 0 bases, with 9 bases between them. The CDR3 contains 14 residues. CDR3 residues: CSASVASSYNEQFF. CDR3 in DNA: TGCAGTGCTAGTGTGGCTTCCTCCTACAATGAGCAGTTCTTC.

The chain recombines TRBV20-1 with TRBJ2-5, with D perhaps TRBD2 (6 bases). The assigned J gene may be wrong: the sequence end matches TRBJ2-4 better. CDR1 is DFQATT, CDR2 SNEGSKA, per germline (reference sequence). CDR3 length: 15 residues. CDR3 bases: TGCAGTGCTAGAATATCAGGAGGGGACGGAAACATTCAGTACTTC. This codes for CSARISGGDGNIQYF.

Remarks on this clonotype: A junction boundary mismatches the germline segment, possibly from a read error. The chain uses TRBV5-1 and TRBJ2-1, with D possibly called TRBD1 or TRBD2 (6 bases each). Germline-derived CDR1 and CDR2 are SGHRS and YFSETQ. This CDR3 has 14 residues. The CDR3 sequence: CASSLAGGYNGQFF. The CDR3 coding sequence is TGCGCCAGCAGCTTGGCCGGGGGCTACAATGGGCAGTTCTTC.

The CDR3 sequence: CASSGPLGTEAFF. CDR3 in DNA: TGTGCCAGCAGCGGGCCTCTGGGCACTGAAGCTTTCTTT. This rearrangement joins TRBV6-5 to TRBJ1-1; D call uncertain. Per germline, CDR1 MNHEY and CDR2 SVGAGI. The length of the CDR3 is 13 residues. The V end lost 6 bases, the J end lost 4 bases, and 12 bases lay between the germline ends.

The rearrangement uses TRBV5-1 and TRBJ2-1, with TRBD2 matching over 8 bases. J gave up 7 bases and V 3 bases, and 6 bases lay outside the gene matches. The CDR3 loop spans 14 amino acids. The germline gives CDR1 SGHRS, CDR2 YFSETQ. CDR3 amino acids: CASSSGGPGNEQFF. The DNA of the CDR3 is TGCGCCAGCAGCTCGGGAGGGCCGGGAAATGAGCAGTTCTTC.

The chain links TRBV6-5 to TRBJ2-1; possibly TRBD1 for D (5 bases). The V gene's germline CDR1 is MNHEY and CDR2 SVGAGI. The V end was cut by 2 bases, the J end by 12 bases, with 8 bases between. The CDR3 runs 11 residues. CDR3 nucleotide sequence: TGTGCCAGCAGTTACGGGGCCCTGCAGTTCTTC. As protein: CASSYGALQFF.

The genes are TRBV6-1 and TRBJ2-5; 12 nucleotides match TRBD2. Germline V lookup: CDR1 MNHNS, CDR2 SASEGT. The CDR3 runs 14 residues. J gave up 5 bases and V 8 bases, and 6 bases lay outside the gene matches. CDR3 loop: CASRKGLAGETQYF. In DNA form, the CDR3 reads TGTGCCAGCCGAAAGGGACTAGCGGGCGAGACCCAGTACTTC.

This clonotype has more than one count but fewer than ten. The chain has TRBV5-1 and TRBJ2-3, with D perhaps matching TRBD1 (6 bases). Germline CDR1 is SGHRS and CDR2 is YFSETQ. This CDR3 region has 15 residues. The V gene lost 2 bases and the J gene lost 3 bases, with 13 bases spanning the gap. Here the CDR3 reads CASSFSGGRTDTQYF. CDR3 nucleotide sequence: TGCGCCAGCAGCTTCAGTGGGGGCCGGACAGATACGCAGTATTTT.

This chain joins TRBV7-9 and TRBJ1-1; TRBD1 matches 9 bases. Germline V gene sequence: CDR1 SEHNR, CDR2 FQNEAQ (reference sequence). This CDR3 has 15 residues. V gave up 4 bases and J gave up 3 bases; unmatched junction bases: 6. In DNA, the CDR3 is TGTGCCAGCAGCTCAAACAGGGGGCGGGACACTGAAGCTTTCTTT. This codes for CASSSNRGRDTEAFF.

The chain joins TRBV29-1 to TRBJ2-1; the match to TRBD1 covers 8 bases. The V gene's germline CDR1 is SQVTM and CDR2 ANQGSEA. J gave up 8 bases and V 5 bases, and 11 bases lay outside the gene matches. The length of the CDR3 is 14 residues. CDR3 bases: TGCAGCGTTAAAGGGGGACAGGCCTTGGATGAGCAGTTCTTC. It translates to CSVKGGQALDEQFF.

This clonotype was seen more than once but under ten times. V is TRBV28 and J is TRBJ2-3; 9 positions agree with TRBD2. J was trimmed by 4 bases and V by 6 bases; bases with no gene match: 8. The CDR3 has 15 residues. Germline V gene sequence: CDR1 MDHEN, CDR2 SYDVKM. CDR3 loop: CASRRLADVPDTQYF. The CDR3, as DNA: TGTGCCAGCAGACGACTAGCGGATGTCCCAGATACGCAGTATTTT.

The V and J genes are TRBV11-1 and TRBJ2-5; D perhaps matches TRBD2 (6 bases). The CDR3 covers 17 residues. The germline V gene encodes CDR1 SGHAT and CDR2 FQDESV (reference sequence). Trimming cost V 5 bases and J 0 bases, with 19 bases left between them. CDR3 sequence: CASSRFGGAINQETQYF. DNA of the CDR3: TGTGCCAGCAGCCGATTCGGGGGTGCCATAAACCAAGAGACCCAGTACTTC.

This clonotype was recorded at least ten times. The rearrangement uses TRBV4-1 and TRBJ2-1; unclear D gene. CDR1 and CDR2 (germline): MGHRA, YSYEKL. Between the trimmed V and J ends, which lost 7 bases and 6 bases, there was a span of 19 bases. This CDR3 is 15 amino acids long. The CDR3 region is CASNSKFGLFNEQFF. In nucleotides, the CDR3 is TGCGCCAGCAATTCGAAATTTGGGCTGTTCAATGAGCAGTTCTTC.

J is TRBJ1-4 and V is TRBV2; a weak D match, TRBD1 (5 bases). V dropped 7 bases and J dropped 7 bases, with 13 bases sitting between them. This CDR3 is built from 13 residues. Looked up from germline, CDR1 is SNHLY and CDR2 is FYNNEI. DNA for the CDR3: TGTGCCAGCACCTTCCTGGGGGTTGAAAAACTGTTTTTT. Translated, it gives CASTFLGVEKLFF.